These T cell receptor beta chains were read from a single sample in a study of blood T cells in healthy people across ages. TCRdb fed the 5' RACE reads into MiXCR, producing one record per CDR3 protein. The sample consists of over 1,200,000 distinct CDR3 sequences, roughly 64% of them appearing once. What was sequenced was blood. The receptors were sampled from a man aged 18-30 years in good health. CDR3s leave out the opening cysteine and the closing phenylalanine or tryptophan. Each record gives: V gene, J gene, CDR3 protein.

TRBV3-1	TRBJ2-3	ASTGPLAADTQY
TRBV7-9	TRBJ2-7	ASSSMAGTGYYEQY
TRBV4-1	TRBJ2-2	ASSQRSELF
TRBV12-3/TRBV12-4	TRBJ1-2	ASSLAPDSNYGYT
TRBV12-3/TRBV12-4	TRBJ2-5	ASSLENSQETQY
TRBV20-1	TRBJ2-1	SATLAASYNEQF
TRBV7-8	TRBJ2-1	ASSSQAGGEF
TRBV10-3	TRBJ2-1	AISESPRGRYNEQF
TRBV6-2/TRBV6-3	TRBJ2-3	ASKRAATDTQY
TRBV7-9	TRBJ2-1	ASSLPTGLAGGNEQF
TRBV4-1	TRBJ2-5	ASSQGLSYGQY
TRBV7-8	TRBJ1-2	ASSLGTAENYGYT
TRBV4-2	TRBJ1-2	ASSQDPDFHGYT
TRBV3-1	TRBJ2-1	ASSQGSGFSCNEQF
TRBV2	TRBJ2-3	ASSSRGLADFTDTQY
TRBV7-2	TRBJ2-7	ASSLAALYEQY
TRBV3-1	TRBJ2-1	ATKGQGALEQF
TRBV5-5	TRBJ2-1	ASSPSGTSGTSSYNEQF
TRBV28	TRBJ2-5	ASSRGWETQY
TRBV29-1	TRBJ2-7	SVFTHEQY
TRBV12-3/TRBV12-4	TRBJ2-3	ASSFVAGGVTDTQY
TRBV20-1	TRBJ2-7	SVRGRSLGYEQY
TRBV29-1	TRBJ2-3	SVDWPDTQY
TRBV7-2	TRBJ2-1	ASSFSGMYNEQF
TRBV6-4	TRBJ2-3	ASSVRLAATDTQY
TRBV25-1	TRBJ2-7	ASSDLRGEGKYEQY
TRBV7-2	TRBJ1-1	ASSPETGGGAF
TRBV6-5	TRBJ2-7	ASSPSRTYSYEQY
TRBV20-1	TRBJ2-5	SARLAQETQY
TRBV12-5	-	ASAQTPNEQY
TRBV12-3/TRBV12-4	TRBJ1-5	ASSGTVRGGQPQH
TRBV2	TRBJ1-2	ASKPGTANGYT
TRBV20-1	TRBJ1-4	SAPPGPTNEKLF
TRBV13	TRBJ1-6	ASSSQNAPLH
TRBV20-1	TRBJ2-1	SARGDRGSGVEQF
TRBV20-1	TRBJ2-6	SARVIRSRSGANVLT
TRBV11-1	TRBJ2-1	ASSLGSGRNEQF
TRBV4-2	TRBJ2-1	ASSQQGADEQF
TRBV4-1	TRBJ2-4	ASSNPAVEAKNIQY
TRBV20-1	TRBJ2-1	SAAVTSGIYNEQF
TRBV5-1	-	ASSFSQGFGEQY
TRBV7-9	TRBJ2-1	ASSLPPQGQYNEQF
TRBV20-1	TRBJ2-5	SARGDGAQETQY
TRBV20-1	TRBJ2-7	SASPGTETSYEQY
TRBV5-1	TRBJ2-3	ASSPDPHTDTQY
TRBV6-2/TRBV6-3	TRBJ2-7	ASSTPRDSSYEQY
TRBV11-2	TRBJ1-4	ASSSGYFNEKLF
TRBV4-1	TRBJ1-2	ASSPLLDDHLYGYT
TRBV27	TRBJ2-1	ASSLSGHNEQF